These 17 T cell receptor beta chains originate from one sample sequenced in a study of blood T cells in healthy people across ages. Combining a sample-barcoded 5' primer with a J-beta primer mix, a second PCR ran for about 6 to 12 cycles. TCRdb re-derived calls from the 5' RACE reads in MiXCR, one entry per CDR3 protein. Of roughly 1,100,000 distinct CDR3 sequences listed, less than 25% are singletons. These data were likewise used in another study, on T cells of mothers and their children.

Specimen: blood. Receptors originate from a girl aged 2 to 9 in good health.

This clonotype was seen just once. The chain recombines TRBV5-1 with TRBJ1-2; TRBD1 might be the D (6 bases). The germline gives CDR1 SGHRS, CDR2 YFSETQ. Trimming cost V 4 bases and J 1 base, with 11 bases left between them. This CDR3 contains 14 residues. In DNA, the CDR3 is TGCGCCAGCAGCGTGGACAGAGTTAACTATGGCTACACCTTC. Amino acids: CASSVDRVNYGYTF.

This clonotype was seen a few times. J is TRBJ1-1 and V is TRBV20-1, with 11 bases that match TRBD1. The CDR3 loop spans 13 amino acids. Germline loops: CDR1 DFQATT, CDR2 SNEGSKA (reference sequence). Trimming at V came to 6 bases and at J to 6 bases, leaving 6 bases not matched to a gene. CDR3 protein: CSAPGQGGPEAFF. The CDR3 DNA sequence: TGCAGTGCCCCGGGACAGGGGGGCCCTGAAGCTTTCTTT.

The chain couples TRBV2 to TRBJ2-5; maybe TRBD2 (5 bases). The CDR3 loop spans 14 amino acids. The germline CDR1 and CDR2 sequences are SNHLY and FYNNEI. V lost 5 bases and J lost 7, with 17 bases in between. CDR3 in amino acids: CASSTTQAGGTQYF. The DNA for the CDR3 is TGTGCCAGCAGTACAACGCAGGCTGGAGGGACCCAGTACTTC.

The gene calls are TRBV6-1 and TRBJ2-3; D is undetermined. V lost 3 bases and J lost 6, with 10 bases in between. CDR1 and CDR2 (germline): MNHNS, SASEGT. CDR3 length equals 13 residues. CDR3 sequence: CASSEAPQDTQYF. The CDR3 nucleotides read TGTGCCAGCAGTGAGGCCCCCCAGGATACGCAGTATTTT.

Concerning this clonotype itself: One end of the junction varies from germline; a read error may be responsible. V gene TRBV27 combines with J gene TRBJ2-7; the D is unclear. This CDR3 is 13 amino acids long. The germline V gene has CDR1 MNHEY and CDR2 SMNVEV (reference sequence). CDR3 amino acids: CASSLRPEYEQYF. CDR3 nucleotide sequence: TGTGCCAGCAGTTTAAGGCCCGAATACGAGCAGTACTTT.

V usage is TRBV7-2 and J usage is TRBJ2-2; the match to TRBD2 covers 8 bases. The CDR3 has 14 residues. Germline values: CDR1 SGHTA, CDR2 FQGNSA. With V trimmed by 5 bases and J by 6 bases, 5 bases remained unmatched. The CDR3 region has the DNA TGTGCCAGCAGCCCGGGGGGGGTTGCCGGGGAGCTGTTTTTT. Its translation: CASSPGGVAGELFF. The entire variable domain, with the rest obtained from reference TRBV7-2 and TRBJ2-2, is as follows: GAGVSQSPSNKVTEKGKDVELRCDPISGHTALYWYRQSLGQGLEFLIYFQGNSAPDKSGLPSDRFSAERTGGSVSTLTIQRTQQEDSAVYLCASSPGGVAGELFFGEGSRLTVL.

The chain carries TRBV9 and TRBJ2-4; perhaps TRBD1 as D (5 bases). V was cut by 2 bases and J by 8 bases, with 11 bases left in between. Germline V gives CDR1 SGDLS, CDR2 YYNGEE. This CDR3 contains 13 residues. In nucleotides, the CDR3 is TGTGCCAGCAGCGTGGATAGCAGGGACATTCAGTACTTC. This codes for CASSVDSRDIQYF.

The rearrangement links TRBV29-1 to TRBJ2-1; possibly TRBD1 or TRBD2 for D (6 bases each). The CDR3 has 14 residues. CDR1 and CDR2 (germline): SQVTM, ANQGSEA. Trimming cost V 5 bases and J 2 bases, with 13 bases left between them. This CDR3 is CSVRGTSPYNEQFF. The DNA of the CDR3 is TGCAGCGTTCGGGGGACAAGCCCCTACAATGAGCAGTTCTTC.

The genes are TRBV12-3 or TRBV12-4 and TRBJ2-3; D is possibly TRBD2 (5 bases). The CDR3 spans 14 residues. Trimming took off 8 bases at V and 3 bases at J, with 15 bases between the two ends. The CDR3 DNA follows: TGTGCCAGCCGAGGCGAGGAGGCGACAGATACGCAGTATTTT. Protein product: CASRGEEATDTQYF.

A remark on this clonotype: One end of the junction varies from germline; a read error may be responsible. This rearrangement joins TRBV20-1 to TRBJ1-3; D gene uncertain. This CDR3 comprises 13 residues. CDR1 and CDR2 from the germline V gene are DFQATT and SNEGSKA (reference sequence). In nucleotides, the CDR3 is TGCAATGCTAGAGAGGAGCAAGGAAACACCATATATTTT. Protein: CNAREEQGNTIYF.

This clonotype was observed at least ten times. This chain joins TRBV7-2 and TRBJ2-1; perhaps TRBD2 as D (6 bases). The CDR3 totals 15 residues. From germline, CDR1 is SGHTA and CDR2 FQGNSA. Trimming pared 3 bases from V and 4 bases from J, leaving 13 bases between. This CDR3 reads CASSLAAGRYNEQFF. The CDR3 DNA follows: TGTGCCAGCAGCTTGGCGGCTGGGAGGTACAATGAGCAGTTCTTC.

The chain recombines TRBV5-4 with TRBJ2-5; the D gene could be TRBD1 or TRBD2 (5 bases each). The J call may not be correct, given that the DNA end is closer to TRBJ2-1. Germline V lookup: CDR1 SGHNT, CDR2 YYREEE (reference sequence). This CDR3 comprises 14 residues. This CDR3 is CASSPGPILGEQFF. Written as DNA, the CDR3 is TGTGCCAGCAGCCCGGGACCGATTCTGGGTGAGCAGTTCTTC.

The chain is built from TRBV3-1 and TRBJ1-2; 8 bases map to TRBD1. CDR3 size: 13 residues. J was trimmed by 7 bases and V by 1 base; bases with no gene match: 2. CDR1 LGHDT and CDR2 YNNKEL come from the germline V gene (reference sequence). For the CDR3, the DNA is TGTGCCAGCAGCCAAGCAGGGGGCGCTGGCTACACCTTC. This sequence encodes CASSQAGGAGYTF. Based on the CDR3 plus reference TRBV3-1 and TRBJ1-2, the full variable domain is DTAVSQTPKYLVTQMGNDKSIKCEQNLGHDTMYWYKQDSKKFLKIMFSYNNKELIINETVPNRFSPKSPDKAHLNLHINSLELGDSAVYFCASSQAGGAGYTFGSGTRLTVV.

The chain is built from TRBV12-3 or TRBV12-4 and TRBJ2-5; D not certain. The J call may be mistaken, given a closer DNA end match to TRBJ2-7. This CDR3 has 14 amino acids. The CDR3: CASSSFILAYEQYF. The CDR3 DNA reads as TGTGCCAGCAGTTCTTTCATACTCGCCTACGAGCAGTACTTC.

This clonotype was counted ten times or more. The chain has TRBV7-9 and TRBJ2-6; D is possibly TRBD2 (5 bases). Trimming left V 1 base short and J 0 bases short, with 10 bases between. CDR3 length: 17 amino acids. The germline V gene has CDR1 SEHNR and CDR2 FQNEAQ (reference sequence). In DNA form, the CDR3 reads TGTGCCAGCAGCTTAGGGTACGCGGGCTCTGGGGCCAACGTCCTGACTTTC. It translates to CASSLGYAGSGANVLTF. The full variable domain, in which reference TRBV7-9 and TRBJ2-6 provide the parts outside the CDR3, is DTGVSQNPRHKITKRGQNVTFRCDPISEHNRLYWYRQTLGQGPEFLTYFQNEAQLEKSRLLSDRFSAERPKGSFSTLEIQRTEQGDSAMYLCASSLGYAGSGANVLTFGAGSRLTVL.

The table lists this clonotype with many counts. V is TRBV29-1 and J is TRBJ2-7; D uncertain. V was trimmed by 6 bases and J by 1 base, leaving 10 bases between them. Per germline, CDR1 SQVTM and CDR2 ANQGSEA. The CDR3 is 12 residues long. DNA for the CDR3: TGCAGCGTCCGGTTAGAGTCCTACGAGCAGTACTTC. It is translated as CSVRLESYEQYF.

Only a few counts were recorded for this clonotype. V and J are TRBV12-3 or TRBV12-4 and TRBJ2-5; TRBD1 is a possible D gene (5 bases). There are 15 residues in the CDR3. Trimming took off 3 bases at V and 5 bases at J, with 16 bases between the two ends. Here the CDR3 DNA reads TGTGCCAGCAGTTTGAGCCAGGGCGCGGTGGAGACCCAGTACTTC. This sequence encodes CASSLSQGAVETQYF.